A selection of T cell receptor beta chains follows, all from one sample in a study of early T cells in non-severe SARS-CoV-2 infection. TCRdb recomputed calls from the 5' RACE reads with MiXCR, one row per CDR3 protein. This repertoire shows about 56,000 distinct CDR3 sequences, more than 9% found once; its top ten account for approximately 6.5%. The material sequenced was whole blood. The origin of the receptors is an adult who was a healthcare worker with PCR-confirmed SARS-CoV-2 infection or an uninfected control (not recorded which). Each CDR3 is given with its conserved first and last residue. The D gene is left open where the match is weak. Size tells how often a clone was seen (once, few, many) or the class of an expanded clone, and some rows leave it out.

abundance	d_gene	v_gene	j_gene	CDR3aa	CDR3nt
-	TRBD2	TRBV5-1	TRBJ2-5	CASTGLADETQYF	TGCGCCAGCACCGGACTAGCCGATGAGACCCAGTACTTC
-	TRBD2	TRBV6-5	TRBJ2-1	CASSYGLAGSYNEQFF	TGTGCCAGCAGTTACGGGCTAGCGGGATCTTACAATGAGCAGTTCTTC
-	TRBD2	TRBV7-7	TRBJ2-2	CASSPGLDGELFF	TGTGCTAGCAGCCCGGGACTAGATGGGGAGCTGTTTTTT
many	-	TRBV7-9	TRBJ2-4	CASSSGQGTLDIQYF	TGTGCCAGCAGCTCCGGGCAGGGGACTTTAGACATTCAGTACTTC
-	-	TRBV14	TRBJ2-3	CASSQGVDPYTDTQYF	TGTGCCAGCAGCCAAGGGGTCGATCCTTACACAGATACGCAGTATTTT
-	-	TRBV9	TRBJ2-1	CASGGGYSYNEQFF	TGTGCCAGTGGAGGCGGTTACTCCTACAATGAGCAGTTCTTC
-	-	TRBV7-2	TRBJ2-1	CASTPYSRLNEQFF	TGTGCCAGCACCCCTTATTCGCGCCTAAATGAGCAGTTCTTC
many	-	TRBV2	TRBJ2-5	CASTDSQETQYF	TGTGCCAGCACGGACAGCCAAGAGACCCAGTACTTC
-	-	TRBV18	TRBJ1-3	CASSPRDLGSSGNTIYF	TGTGCCAGCTCACCCCGGGATCTGGGAAGCTCTGGAAACACCATATATTTT
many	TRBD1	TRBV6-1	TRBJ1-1	CASSTGGREAFF	TGTGCCAGCAGTACAGGGGGACGTGAAGCTTTCTTT
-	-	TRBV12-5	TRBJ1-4	CASGLDRTQTNEKLFF	TGTGCTAGTGGTTTGGACCGGACACAAACTAATGAAAAACTGTTTTTT
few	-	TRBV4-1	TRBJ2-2	CASSQEGRGRTGELFF	TGCGCCAGCAGCCAAGAGGGCAGGGGGAGGACCGGGGAGCTGTTTTTT
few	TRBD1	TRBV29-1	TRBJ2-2	CSGKPGQMGGELFF	TGCAGCGGGAAACCGGGACAGATGGGCGGGGAGCTGTTTTTT
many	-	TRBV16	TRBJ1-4	CASSQQVGYEKLFF	TGTGCCAGCAGCCAACAGGTGGGATATGAAAAACTGTTTTTT
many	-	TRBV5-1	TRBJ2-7	CASSLGPGSYEQYF	TGCGCCAGCAGCTTGGGGCCAGGGTCCTACGAGCAGTACTTC
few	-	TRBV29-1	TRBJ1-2	CSGATGPSNYGYTF	TGCAGCGGGGCCACCGGGCCCTCTAACTATGGCTACACCTTC
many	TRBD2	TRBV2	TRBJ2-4	CASSRLAGEVAKNIQYF	TGTGCCAGCAGCAGACTAGCGGGAGAGGTAGCCAAAAACATTCAGTACTTC
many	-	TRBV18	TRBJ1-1	CASSQGRDTEAFF	TGTGCCAGCTCCCAAGGGAGGGACACTGAAGCTTTCTTT
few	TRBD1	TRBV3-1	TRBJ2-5	CASSPDWTGETQYF	TGTGCCAGCAGTCCGGACTGGACAGGAGAGACCCAGTACTTC
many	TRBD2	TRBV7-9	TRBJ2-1	CASSPPAGEGYNEQFF	TGTGCCAGCAGCCCCCCCGCTGGGGAGGGCTACAATGAGCAGTTCTTC
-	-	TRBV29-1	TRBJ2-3	CSVEHRGTDTQYF	TGCAGCGTTGAGCACAGGGGCACAGATACGCAGTATTTT
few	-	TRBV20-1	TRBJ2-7	CSARGGGYEQYF	TGCAGTGCTAGAGGGGGAGGCTACGAGCAGTACTTC
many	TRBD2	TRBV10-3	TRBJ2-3	CAVMGLAGPEGTDTQYF	TGTGCCGTCATGGGGCTAGCGGGCCCCGAGGGCACAGATACGCAGTATTTT
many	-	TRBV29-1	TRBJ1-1	CSAADNEAFF	TGCAGCGCGGCAGACAATGAAGCTTTCTTT
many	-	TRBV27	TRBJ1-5	CASSQDEGSRWPQHF	TGTGCCAGCAGCCAAGATGAGGGGTCCCGATGGCCCCAGCATTTT
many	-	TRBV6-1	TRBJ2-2	CASSFRRGNTGELFF	TGTGCCAGCAGTTTCCGCAGAGGGAACACCGGGGAGCTGTTTTTT
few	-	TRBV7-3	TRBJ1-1	CASSLNGDTEAFF	TGTGCCAGCAGCTTAAATGGGGACACTGAAGCTTTCTTT
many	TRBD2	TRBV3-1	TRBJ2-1	CASSSKREGLSYNEQFF	TGTGCCAGCAGCTCCAAGCGGGAGGGCCTCTCCTACAATGAGCAGTTCTTC
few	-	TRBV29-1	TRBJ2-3	CSVDLDPDTQYF	TGCAGCGTTGATCTAGATCCAGATACGCAGTATTTT
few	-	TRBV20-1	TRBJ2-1	CSATYDADEQFF	TGCAGTGCAACCTATGACGCCGATGAGCAGTTCTTC
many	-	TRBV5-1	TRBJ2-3	CASSPHRDTDTQYF	TGCGCCAGCAGCCCGCACCGGGACACAGATACGCAGTATTTT
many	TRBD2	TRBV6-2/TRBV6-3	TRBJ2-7	CAGGLAGVEQYF	TGTGCCGGCGGACTAGCGGGAGTCGAGCAGTACTTC
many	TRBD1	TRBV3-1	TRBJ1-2	CASSQVGQVNYGYTF	TGTGCCAGCAGCCAAGTCGGACAGGTTAACTATGGCTACACCTTC
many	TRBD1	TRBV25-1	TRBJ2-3	CASSEYFPGQGGTDTQYF	TGTGCCAGCAGTGAATATTTCCCCGGACAGGGGGGCACAGATACGCAGTATTTT
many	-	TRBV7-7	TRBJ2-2	CASSLLSSGELFF	TGTGCTAGCAGCTTACTGAGTTCCGGGGAGCTGTTTTTT
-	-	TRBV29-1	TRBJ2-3	CAREGSGYTQYF	TGCGCGCGGGAAGGTTCGGGCTATACGCAGTATTTT
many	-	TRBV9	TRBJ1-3	CASGSQAPSGNTIYF	TGTGCCAGCGGGTCACAGGCTCCCTCTGGAAACACCATATATTTT
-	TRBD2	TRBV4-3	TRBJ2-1	CASSQDRMGSGRLGSYNEQFF	TGCGCCAGCAGCCAAGATCGAATGGGTAGCGGGAGGCTCGGCAGCTACAATGAGCAGTTCTTC
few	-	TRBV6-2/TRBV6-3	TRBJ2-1	CASSLKGGEQFF	TGTGCCAGCAGCCTAAAGGGGGGTGAGCAGTTCTTC
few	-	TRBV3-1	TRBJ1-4	CASSQQPGARGEKLFF	TGTGCCAGCAGCCAACAACCAGGGGCTCGGGGTGAAAAACTGTTTTTT
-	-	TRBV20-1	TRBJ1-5	CSALGGGEPQHF	TGCAGTGCTCTGGGAGGTGGAGAGCCCCAGCATTTT
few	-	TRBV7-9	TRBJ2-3	CASSFVTDTQYF	TGTGCCAGCAGCTTCGTAACAGATACGCAGTATTTT
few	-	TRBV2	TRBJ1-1	CASSGEGNTEAFF	TGTGCCAGCAGTGGAGAGGGGAACACTGAAGCTTTCTTT
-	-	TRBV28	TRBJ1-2	CASSSGQTYGYTF	TGTGCCAGCAGCTCCGGACAGACCTATGGCTACACCTTC
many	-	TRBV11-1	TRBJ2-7	CASSLAGSHPSYEQYF	TGTGCCAGCAGCTTAGCGGGTTCTCACCCCTCCTACGAGCAGTACTTC
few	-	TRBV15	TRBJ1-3	CATSRARDRSGNTIYF	TGTGCCACCAGCAGAGCCCGGGACCGCTCTGGAAACACCATATATTTT
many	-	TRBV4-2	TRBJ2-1	CASSQVRGSSVNEQFF	TGTGCCAGCAGCCAAGTCAGAGGCTCTAGTGTCAATGAGCAGTTCTTC
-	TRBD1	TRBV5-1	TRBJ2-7	CASSDARGYSYEQYF	TGCGCCAGCAGCGATGCCAGGGGGTATTCCTACGAGCAGTACTTC
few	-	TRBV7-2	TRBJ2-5	CASSRGLQETQYF	TGTGCCAGCAGCCGGGGACTTCAAGAGACCCAGTACTTC
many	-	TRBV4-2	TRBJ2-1	CASSQVLGVGVYNEQFF	TGTGCCAGCAGCCAAGTCCTCGGCGTAGGGGTCTACAATGAGCAGTTCTTC
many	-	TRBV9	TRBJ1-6	CASSPAGLDRSPLHF	TGTGCCAGCAGCCCAGCGGGACTTGACCGTTCACCCCTCCACTTT
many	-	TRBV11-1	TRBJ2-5	CASSQRRGGYDRETQYF	TGTGCCAGCAGCCAACGCAGAGGAGGGTACGACCGCGAGACCCAGTACTTC
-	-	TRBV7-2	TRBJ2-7	CASSLGTLYEQYF	TGTGCCAGCAGCTTAGGGACTTTATACGAGCAGTACTTC